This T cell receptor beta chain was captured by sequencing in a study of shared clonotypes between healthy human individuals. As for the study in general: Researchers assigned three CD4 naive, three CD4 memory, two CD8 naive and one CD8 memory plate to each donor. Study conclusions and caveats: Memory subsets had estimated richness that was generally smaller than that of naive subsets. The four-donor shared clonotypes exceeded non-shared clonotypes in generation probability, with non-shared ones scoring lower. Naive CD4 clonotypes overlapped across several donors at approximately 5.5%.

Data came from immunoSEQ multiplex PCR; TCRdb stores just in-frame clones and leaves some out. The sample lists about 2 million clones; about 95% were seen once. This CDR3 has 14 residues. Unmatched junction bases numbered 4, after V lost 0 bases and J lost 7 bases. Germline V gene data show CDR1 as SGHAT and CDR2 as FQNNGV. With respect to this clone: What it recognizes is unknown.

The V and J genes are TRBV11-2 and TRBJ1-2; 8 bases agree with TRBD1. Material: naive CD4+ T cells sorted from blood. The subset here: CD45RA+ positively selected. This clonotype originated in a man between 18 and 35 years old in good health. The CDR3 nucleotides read TGTGCCAGCAGCTTAGACCCAGGGGGCTCTGGCTACACCTTC. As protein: CASSLDPGGSGYTF.